This T cell receptor beta chain stems from a study of blood T cell repertoires in COVID-19. About the study: Whether acute or convalescent, the COVID-19 samples came from the United States, Italy and Spain. The cDNA or gDNA used as material had been derived from T cells, B-cell-depleted T cells, or PBMCs.

Per the authors' pipeline: Cell counts per sample came from amplifying reference gene primers. Assay used: immunoSEQ multiplex PCR; TCRdb lists only in-frame clones, some missing. Clone size and the V and J calls come from that table; the DNA yielded D and trimming. The top ten hold 10% to 15% of the sample, which has some 450,000 clones, 70% to 90% seen once. Germline V gives CDR1 SGHDT, CDR2 YYEEEE. This CDR3 has 15 residues. Trimming took off 0 bases at V and 9 bases at J, with 13 bases between the two ends. The Seattle patients joined while their infection was active and were tracked longitudinally afterward.

This chain connects TRBV5-6 to TRBJ1-6; no clear D. Sequencing used peripheral blood. The clonotype originates from a woman in her forties or fifties with COVID-19, enrolled during active disease. The CDR3 reads CASSLGWSILSPLHF. For the CDR3, the DNA is TGTGCCAGCAGCTTGGGTTGGAGTATTCTTTCACCCCTCCACTTT.